These 15 T cell receptor beta chains share one sample of origin, sequenced in a study of T cells in women clearing cervical HPV infection (dated by TCRdb to between 2017 and 2018). The library came from the immunoSEQ multiplex PCR assay. TCRdb's version of the immuneACCESS table is confined to in-frame rearrangements and falls short of the full clone set. An unresolved V gene accounts for under half of the shortfall where checked; the remainder is of unknown origin. This sample's records show around 39,000 clones. 3.5% to 4.5% of the sample lies in the top ten. Sample: blood buffy coat. Receptors originate from a woman aged 18-70 years with a cervical HPV16 infection that either progressed to CIN3+ or cleared (not recorded which).

Worth noting for this clone: The read terminates 3 residues ahead of where the CDR3 ends, so the germline J gene completes it. The chain uses TRBV30 and TRBJ1-1; TRBD1 might be the D (5 bases). This CDR3 is built from 12 residues. Germline loops: CDR1 GTSNPN, CDR2 SVGIG (reference sequence). Trimming cost V 5 bases and J 3 bases, with 10 bases left between them. This CDR3 reads CAWEGMYTEAFF. The CDR3 DNA, read in part, is TGTGCCTGGGAGGGGATGTACACTGAA.

Concerning this clone: Sequencing ends 3 residues short of the CDR3 end; the germline J gene provides the rest. The chain couples TRBV12-3 or TRBV12-4 to TRBJ2-1; no clear D. The CDR3 loop spans 16 amino acids. V lost 2 bases, J lost 3 bases, and 14 bases lay in between. The CDR3 loop reads CASSLSKVASYNEQFF. The DNA read from the CDR3 is TGTGCCAGCAGTTTAAGTAAGGTAGCCAGCTACAATGAG.

Concerning this clone itself: The CDR3 end falls 3 residues outside the read, so it is completed with the germline J gene. The V and J genes are TRBV7-7 and TRBJ2-1, with a tentative D call TRBD2 (5 bases). CDR3 size: 13 residues. V was pared by 5 bases and J by 7 bases, with 12 bases between. The germline gives CDR1 SSHAT, CDR2 FNYEAQ (reference sequence). CDR3 loop: CASSKRAGNEQFF. Incomplete CDR3 DNA: TGTGCCAGCAGCAAGAGGGCTGGAAATGAG.

The sequenced part of the CDR3 DNA is TGTGCCAGCAGTGACCTAGGGGGGGGGCCTGCAGATACG. This codes for CASSDLGGGPADT. The CDR3 as a whole reads CASSDLGGGPADTQYF. The V gene is TRBV6-4, the J gene TRBJ2-3, with TRBD2 as a possible D gene (7 bases). With the read ending 3 residues before the CDR3 end, the germline J gene is used to fill in that end. Germline V lookup: CDR1 MRHNA, CDR2 SNTAGT. This CDR3 has 16 amino acids. The ends were cut back, 2 bases at V and 4 bases at J, with 16 bases in the middle.

In the case of this clone: The read stops 3 residues short of the end of the CDR3; the missing end is completed from the germline J gene. The V gene is TRBV10-3, the J gene TRBJ2-3, with 10 bases matching TRBD2. Germline lookup yields CDR1 ENHRY and CDR2 SYGVKD. The CDR3 has 14 amino acids. V shed 8 bases and J 0 bases; nucleotides not matched to a gene: 2. CDR3 amino acids: CAIQLAGSTDTQYF. CDR3 bases read: TGTGCCATCCAACTAGCGGGAAGCACAGATACG.

A remark on this clone: The CDR3 end lies 3 residues beyond the end of the read and is filled in from the germline J gene. The J gene is TRBJ1-5, the V gene TRBV20-1; weak D call: TRBD1 (5 bases). This CDR3 region has 12 residues. The V end was cut by 5 bases, the J end by 9 bases, with 14 bases between. From germline, CDR1 is DFQATT and CDR2 SNEGSKA (reference sequence). The CDR3 DNA, read in part, is TGCAGTGCTCGGACGGGGGGAGGGCCC. Protein sequence: CSARTGGGP. The whole CDR3 is CSARTGGGPQHF.

On this clone itself: Read coverage stops 3 residues before the CDR3 terminus; the germline J gene supplies the remainder. The V call is TRBV28, the J call TRBJ1-1, with D unclear. This CDR3 contains 14 residues. In germline, CDR1 is MDHEN, CDR2 SYDVKM. Trimming stripped 2 bases from V and 1 base from J, with 8 bases between. The sequenced CDR3 bases are TGTGCCAGCAGTTTAGAGGCACCGAACACTGAA. This translates into CASSLEAPNTE. The whole CDR3 protein is CASSLEAPNTEAFF.

On this clone itself: The read ends 3 residues shy of where the CDR3 ends; the end is completed using the germline J gene. The gene calls are TRBV6-4 and TRBJ2-1, with 12 bases lining up with TRBD2. CDR3 length equals 14 residues. Trimming cost V 7 bases and J 8 bases; bases outside gene matches: 6. The germline CDR1 and CDR2 sequences are MRHNA and SNTAGT. The sequenced part of the CDR3 DNA is TGTGCCAGCACCTTGACTAGCGGGAGCCATGAG. Amino acid sequence: CASTLTSGSHE. The CDR3, in full, reads CASTLTSGSHEQFF.

Concerning this clone: At one end, the junction sequence differs from germline, possibly due to a read error. Read data end 3 residues before the CDR3 end; the end is taken from the germline J gene. The genes are TRBV7-2 and TRBJ1-4, with D uncertain. The CDR3 length is 14 residues. Germline CDR1 reads SGHTA; CDR2 reads FQGNSA. CDR3 sequence: CVSSRRERDEKLFF. The DNA read from the CDR3 is TGTGTCAGCAGCCGACGAGAGAGGGATGAAAAA.

Details on this clone: The read terminates 3 residues before the CDR3 end, so the remaining end is supplied by the germline J gene. The chain couples TRBV18 to TRBJ2-5; 11 bases agree with TRBD1. This CDR3 is 14 amino acids long. Germline assignment: CDR1 KGHSH and CDR2 LQKENI. V was pared by 3 bases and J by 4 bases, with 1 base of the junction left unmatched. The CDR3 spells CASSPGQGGETQYF. CDR3 DNA (partial): TGTGCCAGCTCACCGGGACAGGGGGGAGAGACC.

The CDR3 reads CAGRGGGNTEAFF. The CDR3 bases that were read are TGTGCCGGTCGAGGGGGGGGGAACACTGAA. This rearrangement joins TRBV30 to TRBJ1-1; TRBD1 is a possible D gene (6 bases). From the germline J gene comes the end of the CDR3, since the read stops 3 residues before it. This CDR3 comprises 13 residues. CDR1 and CDR2 (germline): GTSNPN, SVGIG (reference sequence). Trimming left V 8 bases short and J 1 base short, with 14 bases between.

On this clone itself: The CDR3 end lies 3 residues beyond the end of the read and is filled in from the germline J gene. This chain connects TRBV10-3 to TRBJ2-7; the match to TRBD1 covers 7 bases. Germline V gene data show CDR1 as ENHRY and CDR2 as SYGVKD. J lost 5 bases, V lost 10 bases, and 8 bases had no gene match. The length of the CDR3 is 12 residues. The CDR3 loop reads CATADRRDEQYF. The DNA read from the CDR3 is TGTGCCACCGCGGACAGGCGGGACGAG.

Note on this clone: The read comes to an end 3 residues before the CDR3 does, leaving the germline J gene to fill in the end. This chain connects TRBV7-2 to TRBJ1-5; D is ambiguous. Trimming removed 2 bases from V and 3 bases from J, with 8 bases in between. CDR3 length equals 14 residues. Germline V gene sequence: CDR1 SGHTA, CDR2 FQGNSA. The DNA read from the CDR3 is TGTGCCAGCAGCTTAAGCGTAGACAATCAGCCC. This encodes CASSLSVDNQP. The full CDR3 reads CASSLSVDNQPQHF.

Regarding this clone: The read terminates 3 residues before the CDR3 end, so the remaining end is supplied by the germline J gene. The gene calls are TRBV7-6 and TRBJ2-5; D gene unclear. The CDR3 runs to 15 residues. Germline V CDR1 and CDR2: SGHVS, FNYEAQ. V was clipped by 3 bases and J by 0 bases, with 11 bases between them. The CDR3 spells CASSFLPKDQETQYF. The sequenced part of the CDR3 DNA is TGTGCCAGCAGCTTCCTCCCCAAGGACCAAGAGACC. The full variable domain, in which reference TRBV7-6 and TRBJ2-5 provide the parts outside the CDR3, is GAGVSQSPRYKVTKRGQDVALRCDPISGHVSLYWYRQALGQGPEFLTYFNYEAQQDKSGLPNDRFSAERPEGSISTLTIQRTEQRDSAMYRCASSFLPKDQETQYFGPGTRLLVL.

As to this clone: The CDR3 end lies 3 residues beyond the end of the read and is filled in from the germline J gene. The rearrangement links TRBV9 to TRBJ2-1, with 10 positions matching TRBD2. In germline, CDR1 is SGDLS, CDR2 YYNGEE. The CDR3 sequence is 15 residues long. V dropped 4 bases and J dropped 9; count of bases not matched to a gene: 10. The CDR3 region is CASSPHRASGGEQFF. The DNA read from the CDR3 is TGTGCCAGCAGCCCACATCGGGCTAGCGGGGGTGAG. Full variable domain (remainder filled in from reference TRBV9 and TRBJ2-1): DSGVTQTPKHLITATGQRVTLRCSPRSGDLSVYWYQQSLDQGLQFLIQYYNGEERAKGNILERFSAQQFPDLHSELNLSSLELGDSALYFCASSPHRASGGEQFFGPGTRLTVL.